This T cell receptor (beta chain) was identified in a study of identical twins. Among all donors, each was a healthy Caucasian. TCRdb recomputed calls from the 5' RACE reads with MiXCR, one row per CDR3 protein. Of over 200,000 distinct CDR3 sequences listed, approximately 7.1% are singletons. After removal of 0 bases from V and 8 bases from J, the junction contained 6 bases not matched to a gene. Per the germline V gene, CDR1 is MNHEY and CDR2 is SVGEGT. CDR3 length: 15 amino acids. The data also belong to a second study, concerning T cells expressing NK-cell markers.

The TCR originated in a woman aged 18-29 years in good health. The chain has TRBV6-2 or TRBV6-3 and TRBJ2-1; TRBD2 matches at 8 bases. Sequencing input: CD8+ T cells sorted from blood. DNA for the CDR3: TGTGCCAGCAGTTACTCGCCGGGACTAGTAGATGAGCAGTTCTTC. This encodes CASSYSPGLVDEQFF.